The 3 T cell receptor beta chains given below trace back to one sample, sequenced in a study of blood T cell repertoires in COVID-19 (dated by TCRdb to 2020 to 2021). Library method: the immunoSEQ multiplex PCR assay. TCRdb limited this immuneACCESS table to in-frame rearrangements with V and J called. A share of clones is missing; checked studies link under half to unresolved V genes, and the rest is unexplained. In this sample the table shows 85,000 to 95,000 clones, about two thirds of which occur a single time. The ten top clones hold about an eighth of the sample. Sequenced: peripheral blood. Every receptor here comes from a woman older than 75 with acute or convalescent COVID-19.

In nucleotides, the CDR3 is TGTGCCAGCAGTTACTCTCCTAGCGGGGTCACAGATACGCAGTATTTT. Encoded protein: CASSYSPSGVTDTQYF. This sequence joins TRBV6-5 and TRBJ2-3; 9 positions agree with TRBD2. This CDR3 region has 16 residues. Germline CDR1 is MNHEY and CDR2 is SVGAGI. J was trimmed by 2 bases and V by 0 bases; bases with no gene match: 3.

This clone was seen at least ten times. The chain couples TRBV4-1 to TRBJ2-7, with D hard to call. Trimming pared 1 base from V and 4 bases from J, leaving 5 bases between. Germline values: CDR1 MGHRA, CDR2 YSYEKL. The CDR3 covers 12 residues. The CDR3 loop reads CASSQVPYEQYF. CDR3 nucleotide sequence: TGCGCCAGCAGCCAAGTCCCGTACGAGCAGTACTTC.

Here the CDR3 DNA reads TGTGCCAGCAGCTTAGGGACTGGATCGTACGAGCAGTACTTC. The encoded protein is CASSLGTGSYEQYF. The chain carries TRBV7-9 and TRBJ2-7, with TRBD2 as a possible D gene (5 bases). This CDR3 spans 14 amino acids. Germline CDR1 and CDR2: SEHNR and FQNEAQ (reference sequence). V lost 1 base, J lost 4 bases, and 11 bases lay in between.